The 20 T cell receptor beta chains below all came from one sample that was sequenced in a study of CD8 T cells in ankylosing spondylitis. Via MiXCR, TCRdb re-called the 5' RACE reads, giving one row per CDR3 protein. The sample has about 250,000 distinct CDR3 sequences, about 30% seen once. Input material: blood, either unsorted or a sorted T cell fraction (not recorded which). The receptors originated from a male donor with ankylosing spondylitis or in good health (not recorded which).

This clonotype was seen more than once but under ten times. The genes are TRBV20-1 and TRBJ2-4; unclear D gene. The CDR3 spans 13 residues. V lost 5 bases to trimming and J lost 7 bases, with 15 bases between them. The V gene's germline CDR1 is DFQATT and CDR2 SNEGSKA (reference sequence). The CDR3 is CSAPGGSRNIQYF. The CDR3 DNA sequence: TGCAGTGCTCCAGGCGGCAGTAGGAACATTCAGTACTTC.

The chain recombines TRBV7-6 with TRBJ2-3; the D gene could be TRBD1 or TRBD2 (6 bases each). The CDR3 covers 15 residues. CDR1 SGHVS and CDR2 FNYEAQ come from the germline V gene. V was cut by 7 bases and J by 0 bases, with 14 bases left in between. The CDR3 DNA reads as TGTGCCAGCAAGTCGACGGGGGCTAGCACAGATACGCAGTATTTT. Translated, it gives CASKSTGASTDTQYF.

This clonotype was counted only a few times. The rearrangement links TRBV7-8 to TRBJ2-1; TRBD2 agrees at 7 bases. The CDR3 contains 15 residues. The germline gives CDR1 SGHVS, CDR2 FQNEAQ. The V and J ends lost 5 bases and 3 bases, in that order; junction bases with no gene match: 7. CDR3 nucleotide sequence: TGTGCCAGCAGCCTAGGGACTACACTCTACAATGAGCAGTTCTTC. Protein: CASSLGTTLYNEQFF.

This clonotype has only a few counts. The chain uses TRBV6-1 and TRBJ1-1; D is possibly TRBD1 (6 bases). Trimming cost V 7 bases and J 6 bases, with 18 bases left between them. Germline V lookup: CDR1 MNHNS, CDR2 SASEGT. The CDR3 runs 14 residues. In nucleotides, the CDR3 is TGTGCCAGCACCGGATTGGTACAGGGCGCTGAAGCTTTCTTT. It yields the protein CASTGLVQGAEAFF.

V and J are TRBV2 and TRBJ2-7, with 8 bases matching TRBD1. Germline V lookup: CDR1 SNHLY, CDR2 FYNNEI. J was trimmed by 2 bases and V by 5 bases; bases with no gene match: 5. The CDR3 consists of 14 residues. In nucleotides, the CDR3 is TGTGCCAGCAGTAACCGGGACAGGACCTACGAGCAGTACTTC. It encodes CASSNRDRTYEQYF.

This sequence joins TRBV10-3 and TRBJ2-7; perhaps TRBD2 as D (6 bases). Germline loops: CDR1 ENHRY, CDR2 SYGVKD. The CDR3 has 11 amino acids. V was pared by 3 bases and J by 6 bases, with 6 bases between. This chain's CDR3 is CAISEAGEQYF. In nucleotides, the CDR3 is TGTGCCATCAGTGAAGCGGGCGAGCAGTACTTC.

This clonotype was seen many times. The CDR3 loop reads CASSYEAGDEQYF. CDR3 coding DNA: TGTGCCAGCAGTTACGAGGCGGGGGACGAGCAGTACTTC. The genes are TRBV6-5 and TRBJ2-7, with TRBD2 identical over 7 bases. The CDR3 is 13 amino acids. Germline V gene data show CDR1 as MNHEY and CDR2 as SVGAGI. V lost 2 bases to trimming and J lost 5 bases; unmatched junction nucleotides: 3.

The chain joins TRBV12-3 or TRBV12-4 to TRBJ2-5; TRBD2 is a possible D gene (6 bases). There are 13 residues in the CDR3. The V and J ends lost 6 bases and 2 bases respectively, with 10 bases between them. The CDR3 region is CASRRDRQETQYF. DNA of the CDR3: TGTGCCAGCAGGCGGGACCGACAAGAGACCCAGTACTTC.

The chain uses TRBV20-1 and TRBJ1-2, with D hard to call. CDR3 length: 15 residues. Trimming took off 4 bases at V and 3 bases at J, with 18 bases between the two ends. Germline V gene data show CDR1 as DFQATT and CDR2 as SNEGSKA (reference sequence). The CDR3 region has the DNA TGCAGTGCTATATCACGGACCGAGCCTCACTATGGCTACACCTTC. Residues: CSAISRTEPHYGYTF.

This clonotype turned up a few times. The chain recombines TRBV20-1 with TRBJ2-5, with D hard to call. Between the trimmed V and J ends, which lost 5 bases and 0 bases, there was a span of 13 bases. The germline V gene has CDR1 DFQATT and CDR2 SNEGSKA (reference sequence). The CDR3 spans 14 residues. This CDR3 reads CSASRLPYQETQYF. The CDR3 bases are TGCAGTGCTTCCAGACTCCCGTACCAAGAGACCCAGTACTTC.

This clonotype occurred a few times. The chain recombines TRBV6-5 with TRBJ2-3; no reliable D call. Per the germline V gene, CDR1 is MNHEY and CDR2 is SVGAGI. The V end was cut by 5 bases, the J end by 0 bases, with 3 bases between. The CDR3 extends over 12 amino acids. CDR3 in DNA: TGTGCCAGCAGTCACAGCACAGATACGCAGTATTTT. It translates to CASSHSTDTQYF.

The sample holds many counts of this clonotype. The gene calls are TRBV20-1 and TRBJ2-3; 10 bases are shared with TRBD2. J gave up 0 bases and V 4 bases, and 7 bases lay outside the gene matches. CDR1 and CDR2 from the germline V gene are DFQATT and SNEGSKA (reference sequence). This CDR3 has 16 residues. The CDR3 DNA reads TGCAGTGCTACTAGTATAGCGGGGGGAAGCACAGATACGCAGTATTTT. Its translation: CSATSIAGGSTDTQYF.

V is TRBV10-3 and J is TRBJ2-7; 9 nucleotides agree with TRBD1. Germline values: CDR1 ENHRY, CDR2 SYGVKD. The J segment lost 3 bases and the V segment lost 7 bases, leaving 4 bases of the junction unmatched. This CDR3 region has 13 residues. CDR3 sequence reads: CAINKDRGYEQYF. In DNA, the CDR3 is TGTGCCATCAATAAGGACAGGGGCTACGAGCAGTACTTC.

The rearrangement uses TRBV5-6 and TRBJ2-7, with 10 bases lining up with TRBD1. Germline CDR1 and CDR2: SGHDT and YYEEEE. This CDR3 has 15 amino acids. With V trimmed by 3 bases and J by 5 bases, 8 bases remained unmatched. The CDR3 is CASSSLGTGDHEQYF. CDR3 nucleotide sequence: TGTGCCAGCAGCTCCCTTGGGACAGGGGACCACGAGCAGTACTTC.

The chain employs TRBV15 and TRBJ2-3; 8 nucleotides agree with TRBD2. With V trimmed by 4 bases and J by 3 bases, 6 bases remained unmatched. Germline lookup yields CDR1 LNHNV and CDR2 YYDKDF (reference sequence). The CDR3 contains 15 residues. The CDR3 region is CATSTRTSKTDTQYF. In DNA, the CDR3 is TGTGCCACCAGCACCCGGACTAGCAAAACAGATACGCAGTATTTT.

There are a few counts of this clonotype. The genes are TRBV7-6 and TRBJ1-2; D is unclear. The germline CDR1 and CDR2 sequences are SGHVS and FNYEAQ. This CDR3 comprises 15 residues. The V and J ends lost 5 bases and 2 bases respectively, with 15 bases between them. CDR3 residues: CASSKSAAGNYGYTF. In DNA form, the CDR3 reads TGTGCCAGCAGCAAGAGCGCAGCGGGCAACTATGGCTACACCTTC.

The chain joins TRBV9 to TRBJ2-2; 10 positions agree with TRBD1. The CDR3 runs 15 residues. Germline V gene lookup returns CDR1 SGDLS and CDR2 YYNGEE. V lost 4 bases and J lost 3; bases outside the gene matches: 3. The CDR3 DNA reads TGTGCCAGCAGCCCCGGACAGGGGGACACCGGGGAGCTGTTTTTT. It yields the protein CASSPGQGDTGELFF.

J is TRBJ2-1 and V is TRBV12-3 or TRBV12-4; 8 nucleotides line up with TRBD1. V dropped 7 bases and J dropped 8; count of bases not matched to a gene: 10. The CDR3 has 14 residues. CDR3 bases: TGTGCCAGCAAGATCAGGGGGCAGTACCATGAGCAGTTCTTC. Its translation is CASKIRGQYHEQFF.

This clonotype was found a few times. This chain links TRBV6-1 with TRBJ1-1, with D maybe TRBD1 (6 bases). Germline V gene sequence: CDR1 MNHNS, CDR2 SASEGT. The CDR3 runs 13 residues. The ends were cut back, 6 bases at V and 10 bases at J, with 18 bases in the middle. Here the CDR3 reads CASSHGGQGGAFF. DNA for the CDR3: TGTGCCAGCAGCCACGGGGGGCAGGGAGGAGCTTTCTTT.

This clonotype was observed a few times. The chain links TRBV2 to TRBJ2-7, with D maybe TRBD1 (6 bases). Germline CDR1 and CDR2: SNHLY and FYNNEI. The CDR3 loop spans 15 amino acids. Trimming stripped 1 base from V and 0 bases from J, with 10 bases between. CDR3 protein: CASSEGPGASYEQYF. CDR3 DNA: TGTGCCAGCAGTGAAGGGCCAGGGGCCTCCTACGAGCAGTACTTC.